This T cell receptor (beta chain) was captured in a study of T cell responses to AZD1222 COVID-19 vaccine. Clones were sequenced by immunoSEQ multiplex PCR, and TCRdb holds only the in-frame ones, with some missing. The sample consists of about 100,000 clones, 92% of them appearing once. Deletions cut 0 bases from V and 4 bases from J, with 13 bases between. The CDR3 has 15 amino acids. In germline, CDR1 is SGHNT, CDR2 YYREEE (reference sequence). Sequenced here: peripheral blood, sampled 28 days after the second AZD1222 dose. The source of this sequence is an adult who received the AZD1222 COVID-19 vaccine. The V call is TRBV5-4, the J call TRBJ1-1; TRBD1 might be the D (5 bases). CDR3 in amino acids: CASSLVGSRATEAFF. As DNA, the CDR3 is TGTGCCAGCAGCTTGGTGGGTTCCAGGGCCACTGAAGCTTTCTTT.